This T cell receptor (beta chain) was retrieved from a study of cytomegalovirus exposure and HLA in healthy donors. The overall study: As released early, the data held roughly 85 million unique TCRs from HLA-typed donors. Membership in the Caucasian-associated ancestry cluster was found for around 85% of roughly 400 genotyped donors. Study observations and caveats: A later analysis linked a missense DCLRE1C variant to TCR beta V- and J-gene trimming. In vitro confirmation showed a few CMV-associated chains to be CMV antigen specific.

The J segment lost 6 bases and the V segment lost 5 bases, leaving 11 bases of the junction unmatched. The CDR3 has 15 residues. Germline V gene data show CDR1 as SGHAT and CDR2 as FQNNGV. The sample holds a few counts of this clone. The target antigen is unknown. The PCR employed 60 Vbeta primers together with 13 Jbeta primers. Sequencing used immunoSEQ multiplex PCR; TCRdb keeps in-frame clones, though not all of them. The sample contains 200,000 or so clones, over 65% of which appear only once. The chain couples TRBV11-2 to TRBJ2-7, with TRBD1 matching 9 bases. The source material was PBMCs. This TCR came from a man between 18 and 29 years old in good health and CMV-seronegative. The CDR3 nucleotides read TGTGCCAGCAGCCGCTCCGGGACAGGGCTTCTCGAGCAGTACTTC. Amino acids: CASSRSGTGLLEQYF.